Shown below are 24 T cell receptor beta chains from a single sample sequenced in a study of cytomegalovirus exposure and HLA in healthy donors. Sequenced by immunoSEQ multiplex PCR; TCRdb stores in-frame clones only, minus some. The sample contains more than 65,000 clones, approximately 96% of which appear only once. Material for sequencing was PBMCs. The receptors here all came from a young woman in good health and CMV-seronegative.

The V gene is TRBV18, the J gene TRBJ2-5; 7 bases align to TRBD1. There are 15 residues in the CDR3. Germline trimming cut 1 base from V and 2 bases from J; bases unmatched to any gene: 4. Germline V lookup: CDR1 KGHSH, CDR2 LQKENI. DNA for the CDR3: TGTGCCAGCTCACCACGCCCCAGGGGGCAAGAGACCCAGTACTTC. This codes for CASSPRPRGQETQYF.

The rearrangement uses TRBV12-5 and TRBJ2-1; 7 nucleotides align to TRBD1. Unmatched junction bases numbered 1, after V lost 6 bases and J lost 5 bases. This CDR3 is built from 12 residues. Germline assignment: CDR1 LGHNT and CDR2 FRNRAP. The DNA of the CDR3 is TGTGCTAGTGGGGGACAGCACAATGAGCAGTTCTTC. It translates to CASGGQHNEQFF.

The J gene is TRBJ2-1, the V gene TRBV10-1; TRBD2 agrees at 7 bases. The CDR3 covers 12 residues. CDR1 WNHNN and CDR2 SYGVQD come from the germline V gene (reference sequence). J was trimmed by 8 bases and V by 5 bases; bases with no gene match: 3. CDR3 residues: CASSPGGHEQFF. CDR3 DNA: TGCGCCAGCAGTCCGGGGGGACATGAGCAGTTCTTC.

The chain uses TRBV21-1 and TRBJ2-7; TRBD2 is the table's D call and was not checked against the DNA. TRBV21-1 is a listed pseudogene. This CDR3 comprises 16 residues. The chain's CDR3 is CASSKVAGGGGYEQYF. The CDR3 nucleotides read TGTGCCAGCAGCAAAGTCGCGGGGGGGGGAGGCTACGAGCAGTACTTC.

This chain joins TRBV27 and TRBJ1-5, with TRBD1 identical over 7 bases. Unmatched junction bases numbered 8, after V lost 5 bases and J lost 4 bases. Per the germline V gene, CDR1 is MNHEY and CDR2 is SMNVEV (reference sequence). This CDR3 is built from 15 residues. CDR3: CASSGTGTANQPQHF. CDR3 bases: TGTGCCAGCAGTGGCACCGGGACAGCAAATCAGCCCCAGCATTTT.

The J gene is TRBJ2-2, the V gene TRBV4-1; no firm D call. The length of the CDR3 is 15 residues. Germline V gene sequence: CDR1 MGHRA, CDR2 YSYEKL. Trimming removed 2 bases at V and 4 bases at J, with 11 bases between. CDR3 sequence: CASSQMKRITGELFF. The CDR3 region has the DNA TGCGCCAGCAGCCAAATGAAGCGCATCACCGGGGAGCTGTTTTTT.

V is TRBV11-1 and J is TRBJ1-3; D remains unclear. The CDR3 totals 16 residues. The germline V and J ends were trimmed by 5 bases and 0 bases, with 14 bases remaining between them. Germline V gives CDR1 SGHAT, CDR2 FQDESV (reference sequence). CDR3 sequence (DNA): TGTGCCAGCAGCAAATACCAACAGAGCTCTGGAAACACCATATATTTT. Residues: CASSKYQQSSGNTIYF.

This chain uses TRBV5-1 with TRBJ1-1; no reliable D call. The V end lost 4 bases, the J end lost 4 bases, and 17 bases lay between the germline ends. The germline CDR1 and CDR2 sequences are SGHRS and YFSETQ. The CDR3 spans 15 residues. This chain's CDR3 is CASSQTGVVGTEAFF. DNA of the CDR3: TGCGCCAGCAGCCAGACCGGGGTTGTAGGCACTGAAGCTTTCTTT.

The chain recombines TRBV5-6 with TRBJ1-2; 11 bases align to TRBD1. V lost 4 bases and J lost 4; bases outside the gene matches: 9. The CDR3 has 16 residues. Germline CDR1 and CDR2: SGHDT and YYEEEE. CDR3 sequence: CASSRGTGGFFYGYTF. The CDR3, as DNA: TGTGCCAGCAGCCGAGGGACAGGGGGTTTCTTCTATGGCTACACCTTC.

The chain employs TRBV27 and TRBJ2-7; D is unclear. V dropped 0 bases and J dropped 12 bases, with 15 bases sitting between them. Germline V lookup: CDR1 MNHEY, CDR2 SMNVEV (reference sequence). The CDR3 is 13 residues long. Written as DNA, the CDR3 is TGTGCCAGCAGTTTATCCCCCAGGTCGGTTAGGTACTTC. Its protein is CASSLSPRSVRYF.

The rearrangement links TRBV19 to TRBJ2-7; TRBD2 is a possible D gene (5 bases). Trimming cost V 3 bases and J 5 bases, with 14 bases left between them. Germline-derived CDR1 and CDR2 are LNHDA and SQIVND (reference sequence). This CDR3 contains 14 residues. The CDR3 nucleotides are TGTGCCAGTAGTATTTCATCGGGAAGAGACGAGCAGTACTTC. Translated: CASSISSGRDEQYF.

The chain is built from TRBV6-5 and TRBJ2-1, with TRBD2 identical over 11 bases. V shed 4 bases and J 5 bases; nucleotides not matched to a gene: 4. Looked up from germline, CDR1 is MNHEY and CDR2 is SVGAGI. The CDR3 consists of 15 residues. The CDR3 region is CASSLGTSGDNEQFF. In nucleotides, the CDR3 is TGTGCCAGCAGTTTAGGGACTAGCGGAGACAATGAGCAGTTCTTC.

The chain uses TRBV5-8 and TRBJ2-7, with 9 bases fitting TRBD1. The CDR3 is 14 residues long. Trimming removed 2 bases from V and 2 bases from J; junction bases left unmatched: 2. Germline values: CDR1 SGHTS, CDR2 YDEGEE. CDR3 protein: CASSLGTGTYEQYF. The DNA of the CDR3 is TGTGCCAGCAGCTTAGGGACAGGGACCTACGAGCAGTACTTC.

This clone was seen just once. CDR3 protein: CASSFSWDNSTDTQYF. CDR3 in DNA: TGTGCCAGCAGCTTCTCATGGGACAACAGCACAGATACGCAGTATTTT. The chain is built from TRBV11-3 and TRBJ2-3, with a possible D match to TRBD1 (6 bases). The CDR3 has 16 amino acids. Per the germline V gene, CDR1 is SGHNT and CDR2 is YENEEA. Trimming took 3 bases from V and 0 from J, leaving 13 bases between them.

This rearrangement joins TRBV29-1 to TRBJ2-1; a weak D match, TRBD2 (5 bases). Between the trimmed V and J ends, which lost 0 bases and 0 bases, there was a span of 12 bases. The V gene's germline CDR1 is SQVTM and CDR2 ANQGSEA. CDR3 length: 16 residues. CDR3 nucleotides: TGCAGCGTTGAAGATCAAAGCGGAAGCTCCTACAATGAGCAGTTCTTC. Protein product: CSVEDQSGSSYNEQFF.

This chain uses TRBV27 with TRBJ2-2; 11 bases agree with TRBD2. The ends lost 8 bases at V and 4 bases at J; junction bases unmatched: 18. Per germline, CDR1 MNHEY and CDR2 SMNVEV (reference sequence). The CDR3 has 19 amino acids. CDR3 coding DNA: TGTGCCAGCCATCGGAACAGGACTAGCGGGTGTTGTGTCACCGGGGAGCTGTTTTTT. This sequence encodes CASHRNRTSGCCVTGELFF.

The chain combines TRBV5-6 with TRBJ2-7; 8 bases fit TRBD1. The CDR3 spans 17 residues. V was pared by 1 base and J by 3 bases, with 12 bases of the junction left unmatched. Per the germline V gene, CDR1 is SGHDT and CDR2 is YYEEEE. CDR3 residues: CASSLLSTAGQGYEQYF. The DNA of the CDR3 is TGTGCCAGCAGCTTGTTGTCGACGGCTGGACAGGGCTACGAGCAGTACTTC.

Here the CDR3 DNA reads TGTGCCAGCAGTTACTCGAGTATCTACGAGCAGTACTTC. This gives the protein CASSYSSIYEQYF. This chain connects TRBV6-5 to TRBJ2-7; D gene unclear. The CDR3 spans 13 residues. Germline lookup yields CDR1 MNHEY and CDR2 SVGAGI. With 0 bases removed from V and 3 bases from J, the gap between germline ends came to 6 bases.

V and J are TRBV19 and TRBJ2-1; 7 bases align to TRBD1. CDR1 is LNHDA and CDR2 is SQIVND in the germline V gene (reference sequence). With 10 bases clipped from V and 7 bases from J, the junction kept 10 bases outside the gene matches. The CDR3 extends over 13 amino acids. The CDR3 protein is CATTTGWGNEQFF. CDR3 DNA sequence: TGTGCCACAACGACAGGGTGGGGAAATGAGCAGTTCTTC.

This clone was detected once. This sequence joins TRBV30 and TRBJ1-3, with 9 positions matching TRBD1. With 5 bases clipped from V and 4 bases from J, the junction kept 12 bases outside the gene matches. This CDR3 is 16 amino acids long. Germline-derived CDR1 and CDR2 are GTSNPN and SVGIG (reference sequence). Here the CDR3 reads CAWSRTGTGIGNTIYF. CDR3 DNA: TGTGCCTGGTCACGAACCGGGACAGGGATAGGAAACACCATATATTTT.

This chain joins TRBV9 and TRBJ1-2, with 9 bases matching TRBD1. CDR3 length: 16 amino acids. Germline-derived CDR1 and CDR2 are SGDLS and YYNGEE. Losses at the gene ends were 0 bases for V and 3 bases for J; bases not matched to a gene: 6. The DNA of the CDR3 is TGTGCCAGCAGCGTAGGTTCCAGGACAGGGGACTATGGCTACACCTTC. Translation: CASSVGSRTGDYGYTF. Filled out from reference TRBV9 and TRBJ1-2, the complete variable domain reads DSGVTQTPKHLITATGQRVTLRCSPRSGDLSVYWYQQSLDQGLQFLIQYYNGEERAKGNILERFSAQQFPDLHSELNLSSLELGDSALYFCASSVGSRTGDYGYTFGSGTRLTVV.

The CDR3 DNA reads as TGTGCCAGCAGCCGGACAATTTTCTACGAGCAGTACTTC. This gives the protein CASSRTIFYEQYF. The chain uses TRBV5-8 and TRBJ2-7, with TRBD1 as a possible D gene (5 bases). V was cut by 4 bases and J by 3 bases, with 11 bases left in between. This CDR3 is 13 amino acids long. Germline V gene lookup returns CDR1 SGHTS and CDR2 YDEGEE.

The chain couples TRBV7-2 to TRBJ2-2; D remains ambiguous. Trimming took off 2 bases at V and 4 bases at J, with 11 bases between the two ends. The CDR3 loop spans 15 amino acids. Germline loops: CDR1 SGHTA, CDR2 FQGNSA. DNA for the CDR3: TGTGCCAGCAGCTTATTTGTATCCGGCACCGGGGAGCTGTTTTTT. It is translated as CASSLFVSGTGELFF.

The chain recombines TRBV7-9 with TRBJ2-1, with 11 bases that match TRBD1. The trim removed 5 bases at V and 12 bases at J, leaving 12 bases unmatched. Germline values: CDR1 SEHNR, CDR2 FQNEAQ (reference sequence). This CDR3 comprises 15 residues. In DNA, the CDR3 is TGTGCCAGCAGCGGTGTAGGGACAGGGGGATATAGGCAGTTCTTC. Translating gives CASSGVGTGGYRQFF.